The subject of this entry is one T cell receptor (beta chain). The target antigen is unknown. Germline values: CDR1 SNHLY, CDR2 FYNNEI. V trimming: 6 bases; J trimming: 1 base; junction bases outside the gene matches: 5. The CDR3 length is 15 residues. This sample stems from a study of T cells after yellow fever vaccination. In TCRdb, the 5' RACE reads were re-called with MiXCR into one record per CDR3 protein. This table holds 620,000 or so distinct CDR3 sequences, around an eighth found once. Study observations and caveats: Detected again after the booster were most primary-vaccination clones, at 95% to 98% CD4 and approximately 85% CD8. A weaker but faster secondary response was observed, peaking on day 5 versus 15.

Sequenced material: PBMCs, taken on the day of the yellow fever booster vaccination. The chain combines TRBV2 with TRBJ2-4; 8 bases line up with TRBD1. The sequence derives from a man in his thirties or forties who received the YFV17D yellow fever vaccine. The CDR3 is CASRIQGAAKNIQYF. The CDR3 bases are TGTGCCAGCAGAATCCAGGGGGCGGCCAAAAACATTCAGTACTTC. Based on the CDR3 plus reference TRBV2 and TRBJ2-4, the full variable domain is EPEVTQTPSHQVTQMGQEVILRCVPISNHLYFYWYRQILGQKVEFLVSFYNNEISEKSEIFDDQFSVERPDGSNFTLKIRSTKLEDSAMYFCASRIQGAAKNIQYFGAGTRLSVL.